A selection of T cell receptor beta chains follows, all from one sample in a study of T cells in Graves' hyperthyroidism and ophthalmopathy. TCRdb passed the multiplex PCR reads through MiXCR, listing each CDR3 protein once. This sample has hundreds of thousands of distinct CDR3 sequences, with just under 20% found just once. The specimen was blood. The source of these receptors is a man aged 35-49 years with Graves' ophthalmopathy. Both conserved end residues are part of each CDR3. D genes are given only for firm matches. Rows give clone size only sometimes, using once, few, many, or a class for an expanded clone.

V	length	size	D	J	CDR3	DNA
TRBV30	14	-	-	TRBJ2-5	CAWSVWGVRETQYF	TGTGCCTGGAGTGTATGGGGAGTCCGAGAGACCCAGTACTTC
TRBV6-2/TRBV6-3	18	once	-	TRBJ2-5	CASRDSRPFKAYQETQYF	TGTGCCAGCAGAGATAGCCGGCCATTTAAGGCGTACCAAGAGACCCAGTACTTC
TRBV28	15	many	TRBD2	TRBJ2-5	CASSLGLAGVETQYF	TGTGCCAGCAGTTTGGGACTAGCGGGAGTAGAGACCCAGTACTTC
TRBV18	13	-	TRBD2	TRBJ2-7	CASSPGLANEQYF	TGTGCCAGCTCACCGGGACTAGCAAACGAGCAGTACTTC
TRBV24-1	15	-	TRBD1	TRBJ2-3	CATSHPGTGADTQYF	TGTGCCACCAGTCACCCCGGGACAGGTGCAGATACGCAGTATTTT
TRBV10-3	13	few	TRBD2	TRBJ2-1	CATRQTSGDEQFF	TGTGCCACCAGACAGACTAGCGGAGATGAGCAGTTCTTC
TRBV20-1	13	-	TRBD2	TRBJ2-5	CSLTGGSLETQYF	TGCAGTCTCACGGGGGGTTCCTTGGAGACCCAGTACTTC
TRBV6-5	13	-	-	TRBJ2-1	CASSYAPEGPQFF	TGTGCCAGCAGTTACGCGCCGGAGGGGCCACAGTTCTTC
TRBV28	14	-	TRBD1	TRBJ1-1	CASSYTGTGGEAFF	TGTGCCAGCAGTTACACCGGGACAGGGGGGGAAGCTTTCTTT
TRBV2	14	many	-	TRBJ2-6	CASSALSGANVLTF	TGTGCCAGCAGTGCCCTATCTGGGGCCAACGTCCTGACTTTC
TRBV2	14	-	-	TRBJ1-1	CASSAGIMNTEAFF	TGTGCCAGCTCCGCAGGCATCATGAACACTGAAGCTTTCTTT
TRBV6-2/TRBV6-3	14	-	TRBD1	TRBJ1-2	CASSYTPGQASYTF	TGTGCCAGCAGTTACACCCCGGGACAGGCGAGCTACACCTTC
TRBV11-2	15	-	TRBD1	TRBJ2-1	CASSLFRGRANEQFF	TGTGCCAGCAGCTTATTCAGGGGGCGCGCCAATGAGCAGTTCTTC
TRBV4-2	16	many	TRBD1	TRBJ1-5	CASSQGTGAFNQPQHF	TGTGCCAGCAGCCAAGGTACAGGGGCCTTCAATCAGCCCCAGCATTTT
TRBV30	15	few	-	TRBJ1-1	CAWKGLGGLLAGAFF	TGTGCCTGGAAAGGGCTTGGGGGGCTTCTTGCAGGGGCTTTCTTT
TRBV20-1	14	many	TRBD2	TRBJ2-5	CSARARGVQETQYF	TGCAGTGCTAGGGCCCGGGGGGTACAAGAGACCCAGTACTTC
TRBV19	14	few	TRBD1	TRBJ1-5	CASSQTGASQPQHF	TGTGCCAGTAGCCAGACAGGGGCAAGTCAGCCCCAGCATTTT
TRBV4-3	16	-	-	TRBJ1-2	CASSQDHGGVGYGYTF	TGCGCCAGCAGCCAAGATCATGGGGGGGTGGGTTATGGCTACACCTTC
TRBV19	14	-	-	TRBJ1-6	CASTPGVSSGTLHF	TGTGCCAGTACTCCTGGGGTCTCCTCAGGCACCCTCCACTTT
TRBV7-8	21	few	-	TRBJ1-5	CASSLEPKSGHSFYSNQPQHF	TGTGCCAGCAGCTTAGAACCAAAGTCGGGGCACTCTTTCTATAGCAATCAGCCCCAGCATTTT
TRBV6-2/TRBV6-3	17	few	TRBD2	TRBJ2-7	CASSYPPPGLAGTEQYF	TGTGCCAGCAGTTACCCTCCGCCGGGACTAGCGGGAACCGAGCAGTACTTC
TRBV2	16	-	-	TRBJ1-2	CASSQPRGAGPMGYTF	TGTGCCAGCAGCCAACCACGTGGCGCAGGGCCTATGGGCTACACCTTC
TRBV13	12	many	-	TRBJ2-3	CASNPYGYPQYF	TGTGCCAGCAACCCGTACGGTTATCCGCAGTATTTT